The 16 T cell receptor beta chains below all came from one sample that was sequenced in a study of control samples from healthy donors and cancer patients. Data came from immunoSEQ multiplex PCR; TCRdb stores just in-frame clones and leaves some out. The table has around 110,000 clones, about 94% seen once. Sequenced sample: blood. All receptors derive from a man aged 25-45 years in good health.

The chain carries TRBV6-5 and TRBJ1-1; D remains unclear. Per the germline V gene, CDR1 is MNHEY and CDR2 is SVGAGI. Trimming took 6 bases from V and 3 from J, leaving 14 bases between them. The CDR3 runs to 14 residues. CDR3 bases: TGTGCCAGCAGCACACCCAACTCGTACACTGAAGCTTTCTTT. It translates to CASSTPNSYTEAFF.

This clone has just one count. The chain recombines TRBV6-6 with TRBJ1-5, with TRBD1 as a possible D gene (5 bases). CDR3 length: 15 residues. V gave up 2 bases and J gave up 0 bases, with 8 bases separating them. The germline V gene has CDR1 MNHNY and CDR2 SVGAGI (reference sequence). The CDR3 loop is CASSYIGASNQPQHF. The CDR3 DNA reads TGTGCCAGCAGTTACATAGGGGCTAGCAATCAGCCCCAGCATTTT.

The chain couples TRBV7-9 to TRBJ2-5; D may be TRBD2 (5 bases). V was cut by 1 base and J by 1 base, with 13 bases left in between. Germline assignment: CDR1 SEHNR and CDR2 FQNEAQ (reference sequence). This CDR3 contains 16 residues. CDR3 nucleotide sequence: TGTGCCAGCAGCTTAGATTGGGGTGGGAGCCAAGAGACCCAGTACTTC. Protein: CASSLDWGGSQETQYF.

CDR3 DNA: TGTGCCAGCAGCCGACGACAGGGGGCCAATTACGAGCAGTACTTC. Protein: CASSRRQGANYEQYF. The chain joins TRBV3-1 (or the pseudogene TRBV3-2) to TRBJ2-7; 10 bases are a match to TRBD1. CDR1 and CDR2 (germline): LGHDT, YNNKEL (reference sequence). This CDR3 has 15 residues. The V and J ends lost 4 bases and 4 bases, in that order; junction bases with no gene match: 7.

J is TRBJ1-1 and V is TRBV11-2, with D uncertain. Per the germline V gene, CDR1 is SGHAT and CDR2 is FQNNGV. The ends were cut back, 3 bases at V and 1 base at J, with 6 bases in the middle. This CDR3 is built from 13 residues. Written as DNA, the CDR3 is TGTGCCAGCAGCTTCGGGGAGAACACTGAAGCTTTCTTT. Translated, it gives CASSFGENTEAFF.

V gene TRBV2 combines with J gene TRBJ1-2; possible D gene TRBD1, 6 bases. Per germline, CDR1 SNHLY and CDR2 FYNNEI. This CDR3 is built from 12 residues. With 6 bases removed from V and 9 bases from J, the gap between germline ends came to 14 bases. The CDR3 DNA is TGTGCCAGCAGGGATGGACAGATTAGCTACACCTTC. Its translation: CASRDGQISYTF.

V gene TRBV15 combines with J gene TRBJ2-5; 7 bases are a match to TRBD1. Germline values: CDR1 LNHNV, CDR2 YYDKDF (reference sequence). V was clipped by 4 bases and J by 5 bases; unmatched bases: 10. The CDR3 spans 15 residues. In DNA, the CDR3 is TGTGCCACCAGCACCAGGACAGGTCGGGCGGAGACCCAGTACTTC. The encoded protein is CATSTRTGRAETQYF.

This chain connects TRBV11-3 to TRBJ2-7, with 10 bases identical to TRBD1. The CDR3 is made up of 14 amino acids. CDR1 is SGHNT and CDR2 is YENEEA in the germline V gene. Losses at the gene ends were 5 bases for V and 3 bases for J; bases not matched to a gene: 4. The CDR3 loop is CASSPGQGNYEQYF. The CDR3 DNA follows: TGTGCCAGCAGCCCGGGACAGGGGAACTACGAGCAGTACTTC. Complete variable domain (other parts from reference TRBV11-3 and TRBJ2-7): EAGVVQSPRYKIIEKKQPVAFWCNPISGHNTLYWYLQNLGQGPELLIRYENEEAVDDSQLPKDRFSAERLKGVDSTLKIQPAELGDSAVYLCASSPGQGNYEQYFGPGTRLTVT.

The J gene is TRBJ1-2, the V gene TRBV7-8; TRBD1 agrees at 7 bases. Germline V lookup: CDR1 SGHVS, CDR2 FQNEAQ. There are 14 residues in the CDR3. V was clipped by 8 bases and J by 4 bases; unmatched bases: 10. CDR3 loop: CASGKRGLSYGYTF. The DNA for the CDR3 is TGTGCCAGCGGCAAAAGGGGGCTTAGCTATGGCTACACCTTC. Complete variable domain (other parts from reference TRBV7-8 and TRBJ1-2): GAGVSQSPRYKVAKRGQDVALRCDPISGHVSLFWYQQALGQGPEFLTYFQNEAQLDKSGLPSDRFFAERPEGSVSTLKIQRTQQEDSAVYLCASGKRGLSYGYTFGSGTRLTVV.

The chain couples TRBV5-1 to TRBJ1-1; TRBD1 matches at 8 bases. Per germline, CDR1 SGHRS and CDR2 YFSETQ. This CDR3 contains 14 residues. Trimming at V came to 3 bases and at J to 3 bases, leaving 4 bases not matched to a gene. CDR3 amino acids: CASSSQGADTEAFF. The CDR3, as DNA: TGCGCCAGCAGCTCGCAGGGGGCTGACACTGAAGCTTTCTTT.

The chain uses TRBV19 and TRBJ2-1, with D hard to call. Trimming removed 10 bases at V and 0 bases at J, with 19 bases between. Per the germline V gene, CDR1 is LNHDA and CDR2 is SQIVND (reference sequence). The CDR3 totals 16 residues. CDR3: CATKLRLSSSYNEQFF. The DNA for the CDR3 is TGTGCCACCAAGCTTCGACTGTCCAGCTCCTACAATGAGCAGTTCTTC.

V is TRBV2 and J is TRBJ2-5; TRBD2 aligns across 10 bases. J lost 4 bases, V lost 3 bases, and 8 bases had no gene match. Germline CDR1 reads SNHLY; CDR2 reads FYNNEI. This CDR3 is built from 16 residues. CDR3 loop: CASSEIAGGRGETQYF. The CDR3 coding sequence is TGTGCCAGCAGTGAGATAGCGGGGGGCCGGGGAGAGACCCAGTACTTC.

The genes are TRBV7-2 and TRBJ2-7; TRBD1 agrees at 11 bases. V was pared by 5 bases and J by 3 bases, with 3 bases of the junction left unmatched. Germline V lookup: CDR1 SGHTA, CDR2 FQGNSA. The length of the CDR3 is 14 residues. The DNA for the CDR3 is TGTGCCAGCAGCCCCGGGACAGGGGGCTACGAGCAGTACTTC. This codes for CASSPGTGGYEQYF.

This chain uses TRBV5-6 with TRBJ2-5, with 10 bases fitting TRBD2. V gave up 4 bases and J gave up 4 bases; unmatched junction bases: 7. Germline V gene sequence: CDR1 SGHDT, CDR2 YYEEEE. The CDR3 covers 15 residues. The CDR3 region has the DNA TGTGCCAGCAGCCGACGAACTAGCGGGGCAGAGACCCAGTACTTC. Translation: CASSRRTSGAETQYF.

CDR3 sequence reads: CASSKSTGGGALNEQFF. The DNA of the CDR3 is TGTGCCAGCAGCAAGAGCACTGGCGGGGGGGCCTTGAATGAGCAGTTCTTC. The chain uses TRBV5-5 and TRBJ2-1; TRBD2 aligns across 9 bases. Germline V gene data show CDR1 as SGHKS and CDR2 as YYEKEE (reference sequence). The CDR3 is 17 residues long. V lost 4 bases and J lost 7; bases outside the gene matches: 15.

The chain uses TRBV24-1 and TRBJ2-1, with 8 bases that match TRBD2. The J segment lost 9 bases and the V segment lost 10 bases, leaving 16 bases of the junction unmatched. The germline V gene encodes CDR1 KGHDR and CDR2 SFDVKD. The CDR3 consists of 15 residues. Here the CDR3 DNA reads TGTGCCACAGCGTACACCGGGACTAGTAGTACTGAGCAGTTCTTC. This translates into CATAYTGTSSTEQFF.